One and the same sample provided the 9 T cell receptor beta chains below, sequenced in a study of blood T cell repertoires in COVID-19. This table comes from immunoSEQ multiplex PCR, and its TCRdb copy is limited to in-frame clones, with some not included. The sample gives around 150,000 clones, roughly 80% of which show up once; around 7% is in the top ten. The sequenced sample consisted of PBMCs or T cells enriched from blood (not recorded which). These receptors were collected from a man over 45 who had recovered from COVID-19.

This chain joins TRBV9 and TRBJ2-3; 14 bases match TRBD2. The CDR3 runs 16 residues. Germline V gene data show CDR1 as SGDLS and CDR2 as YYNGEE. The trim removed 4 bases at V and 2 bases at J, leaving 3 bases unmatched. This CDR3 reads CASSRLAGGITDTQYF. The DNA of the CDR3 is TGTGCCAGCAGCAGACTAGCGGGGGGGATCACAGATACGCAGTATTTT.

This clone has a single count. V is TRBV12-3 or TRBV12-4 and J is TRBJ1-2; D is unclear. Between the trimmed V and J ends, which lost 3 bases and 2 bases, there was a span of 7 bases. The CDR3 totals 13 residues. Here the CDR3 reads CASSFKENYGYTF. The CDR3 DNA reads TGTGCCAGCAGTTTTAAGGAGAACTATGGCTACACCTTC.

The chain is built from TRBV4-2 and TRBJ1-5; 7 nucleotides agree with TRBD1. Germline values: CDR1 LGHNA, CDR2 YNFKEQ. The CDR3 is 15 residues long. The V segment lost 4 bases and the J segment 5 bases; nucleotides outside the gene matches: 8. This CDR3 is CASSRRQGGDQPQHF. For the CDR3, the DNA is TGTGCCAGCAGCCGAAGACAGGGAGGAGATCAGCCCCAGCATTTT.

This chain joins TRBV4-1 and TRBJ1-2; no reliable D call. The CDR3 contains 14 residues. CDR1 and CDR2 (germline): MGHRA, YSYEKL. V dropped 0 bases and J dropped 7 bases, with 12 bases sitting between them. CDR3 nucleotides: TGCGCCAGCAGCCAAGACTCTTTTACATTTGGCTACACCTTC. Translation: CASSQDSFTFGYTF.

On this clone: A read error may produce the germline difference seen at one junction end. At the DNA level, this CDR3 is encoded by other sequences in the same sample as well. The rearrangement uses TRBV18 and TRBJ1-1; TRBD1 is a possible D gene (6 bases). CDR3 length: 13 residues. The germline CDR1 and CDR2 sequences are KGHSH and LQKENI. The CDR3 protein is CASSRDKNTEAFF. The DNA of the CDR3 is TGCGCCAGCTCACGGGACAAAAACACTGAAGCTTTCTTT.

The rearrangement uses TRBV19 and TRBJ2-2; TRBD2 might be the D (6 bases). V was pared by 4 bases and J by 7 bases, with 10 bases between. Germline CDR1 is LNHDA and CDR2 is SQIVND (reference sequence). The CDR3 has 13 amino acids. This chain's CDR3 is CASSTGGFGELFF. Here the CDR3 DNA reads TGTGCCAGTAGTACCGGGGGATTCGGGGAGCTGTTTTTT.

The chain recombines TRBV10-3 with TRBJ2-2; 15 nucleotides line up with TRBD2. After removal of 4 bases from V and 5 bases from J, the junction contained 5 bases not matched to a gene. CDR1 ENHRY and CDR2 SYGVKD come from the germline V gene. CDR3 length equals 17 residues. The CDR3 region is CAISGTSGGARTGELFF. DNA of the CDR3: TGTGCCATCAGTGGGACTAGCGGGGGGGCCCGGACCGGGGAGCTGTTTTTT.

This clone was detected many times. V gene TRBV9 combines with J gene TRBJ1-4; no clear D gene. CDR3 length: 16 residues. Trimming took off 1 base at V and 4 bases at J, with 14 bases between the two ends. Germline V lookup: CDR1 SGDLS, CDR2 YYNGEE. CDR3 nucleotides: TGTGCCAGCAGCGTATCGGGGAACGGGTTTAATGAAAAACTGTTTTTT. Encoded protein: CASSVSGNGFNEKLFF.

The chain links TRBV19 to TRBJ1-1, with TRBD1 identical over 10 bases. In germline, CDR1 is LNHDA, CDR2 SQIVND (reference sequence). CDR3 length: 15 residues. V shed 6 bases, J shed 5 bases, and the junction held 9 bases outside the gene matches. The CDR3 protein is CASRTGTGEGTEAFF. CDR3 coding DNA: TGTGCCAGTAGAACCGGGACAGGGGAGGGTACTGAAGCTTTCTTT. The variable domain in full, completed from reference TRBV19 and TRBJ1-1, reads DGGITQSPKYLFRKEGQNVTLSCEQNLNHDAMYWYRQDPGQGLRLIYYSQIVNDFQKGDIAEGYSVSREKKESFPLTVTSAQKNPTAFYLCASRTGTGEGTEAFFGQGTRLTVV.